This entry lists 8 T cell receptor beta chains sequenced from one sample in a study of blood T cell repertoires in COVID-19. Method: immunoSEQ multiplex PCR; TCRdb's copy keeps in-frame clones and lacks some. The repertoire has about 260,000 clones, about 87% of them found once; the top ten carry 3.5% to 4.5%. Sequenced: peripheral blood. The receptors originated from a man in his 60s who had recovered from COVID-19.

This chain connects TRBV5-5 to TRBJ2-6; a weak D match, TRBD1 (6 bases). The CDR3 has 16 amino acids. Trimming stripped 4 bases from V and 2 bases from J, with 13 bases between. Germline loops: CDR1 SGHKS, CDR2 YYEKEE (reference sequence). The CDR3 DNA reads TGTGCCAGCAGCCCATACAACAGGGCTGGGGCCAACGTCCTGACTTTC. It translates to CASSPYNRAGANVLTF.

This clone was detected many times. The genes are TRBV3-1 (or the pseudogene TRBV3-2) and TRBJ2-7, with 9 bases lining up with TRBD1. CDR1 LGHDT and CDR2 YNNKEL come from the germline V gene (reference sequence). This CDR3 has 15 residues. Germline trimming cut 2 bases from V and 4 bases from J; bases unmatched to any gene: 6. The CDR3 DNA sequence: TGTGCCAGCAGCCAACCCGGGGACAGGGTTTACGAGCAGTACTTC. Its translation is CASSQPGDRVYEQYF.

In this sample, this clone turned up a few times. The chain is built from TRBV5-4 and TRBJ2-1; the match to TRBD2 covers 8 bases. The length of the CDR3 is 16 residues. CDR1 is SGHNT, CDR2 YYREEE, per germline (reference sequence). V lost 4 bases, J lost 7 bases, and 13 bases stayed unmatched. DNA for the CDR3: TGTGCCAGCAGCCGAGCTGGCGGGGGGCCCCTTAATGAGCAGTTCTTC. Its translation is CASSRAGGGPLNEQFF.

This clone was detected only once. J is TRBJ1-6 and V is TRBV7-9; possibly TRBD1 for D (6 bases). The V gene lost 2 bases and the J gene lost 8 bases, with 13 bases spanning the gap. Looked up from germline, CDR1 is SEHNR and CDR2 is FQNEAQ (reference sequence). This CDR3 is 15 amino acids long. The CDR3 DNA reads TGTGCCAGCAGCTTATCCGGGGCAGGGGATTCACCCCTCCACTTT. Its translation is CASSLSGAGDSPLHF.

V and J are TRBV4-2 and TRBJ2-3, with TRBD2 as a possible D gene (5 bases). Germline CDR1 reads LGHNA; CDR2 reads YNFKEQ. V lost 3 bases, J lost 4 bases, and 17 bases lay in between. CDR3 length: 16 amino acids. The DNA of the CDR3 is TGTGCCAGCAGCCAGTCCCGGACTGGAAATTCAGATACGCAGTATTTT. It translates to CASSQSRTGNSDTQYF.

The rearrangement joins TRBV5-1 to TRBJ1-1; TRBD1 matches 7 bases. The CDR3 has 15 residues. V gave up 4 bases and J gave up 1 base; unmatched junction bases: 7. Germline values: CDR1 SGHRS, CDR2 YFSETQ. As DNA, the CDR3 is TGCGCCAGCAGCAGGGGGCCGACAGCGAACACTGAAGCTTTCTTT. It yields the protein CASSRGPTANTEAFF.

The chain uses TRBV4-1 and TRBJ1-2; the match to TRBD1 covers 8 bases. The CDR3 is 15 amino acids. Germline CDR1 and CDR2: MGHRA and YSYEKL. The V gene end was trimmed by 5 bases and the J gene end by 6 bases; junction bases not matched to a gene: 11. The CDR3 sequence: CASSSAAGQGDGYTF. As DNA, the CDR3 is TGCGCCAGCAGCTCAGCGGCAGGACAGGGCGATGGCTACACCTTC.

The chain carries TRBV7-9 and TRBJ1-4, with D unresolved. Germline CDR1 is SEHNR and CDR2 is FQNEAQ (reference sequence). This CDR3 region has 12 residues. The V end lost 6 bases, the J end lost 2 bases, and 4 bases lay between the germline ends. The CDR3 reads CASSQTNEKLFF. For the CDR3, the DNA is TGTGCCAGCAGTCAGACTAATGAAAAACTGTTTTTT.